This T cell receptor beta chain appears in the sequencing data of a study of control samples from healthy donors and cancer patients. V shed 4 bases and J shed 2 bases, with 13 bases lying between them. The CDR3 length is 14 residues. Germline CDR1 and CDR2: SGHRS and YFSETQ. This clone was detected a few times. TCRdb keeps only in-frame clones here, not all; method: immunoSEQ multiplex PCR. Among about 160,000 clones, 70% to 90% were seen once, and the ten largest hold approximately 12%. The origin of this receptor is a young man in good health. Source material: blood. The chain has TRBV5-1 and TRBJ2-7, with D unclear. The chain's CDR3 is CASSLYGLTYEQYF. CDR3 in DNA: TGCGCCAGCAGCCTTTACGGTCTCACCTACGAGCAGTACTTC.